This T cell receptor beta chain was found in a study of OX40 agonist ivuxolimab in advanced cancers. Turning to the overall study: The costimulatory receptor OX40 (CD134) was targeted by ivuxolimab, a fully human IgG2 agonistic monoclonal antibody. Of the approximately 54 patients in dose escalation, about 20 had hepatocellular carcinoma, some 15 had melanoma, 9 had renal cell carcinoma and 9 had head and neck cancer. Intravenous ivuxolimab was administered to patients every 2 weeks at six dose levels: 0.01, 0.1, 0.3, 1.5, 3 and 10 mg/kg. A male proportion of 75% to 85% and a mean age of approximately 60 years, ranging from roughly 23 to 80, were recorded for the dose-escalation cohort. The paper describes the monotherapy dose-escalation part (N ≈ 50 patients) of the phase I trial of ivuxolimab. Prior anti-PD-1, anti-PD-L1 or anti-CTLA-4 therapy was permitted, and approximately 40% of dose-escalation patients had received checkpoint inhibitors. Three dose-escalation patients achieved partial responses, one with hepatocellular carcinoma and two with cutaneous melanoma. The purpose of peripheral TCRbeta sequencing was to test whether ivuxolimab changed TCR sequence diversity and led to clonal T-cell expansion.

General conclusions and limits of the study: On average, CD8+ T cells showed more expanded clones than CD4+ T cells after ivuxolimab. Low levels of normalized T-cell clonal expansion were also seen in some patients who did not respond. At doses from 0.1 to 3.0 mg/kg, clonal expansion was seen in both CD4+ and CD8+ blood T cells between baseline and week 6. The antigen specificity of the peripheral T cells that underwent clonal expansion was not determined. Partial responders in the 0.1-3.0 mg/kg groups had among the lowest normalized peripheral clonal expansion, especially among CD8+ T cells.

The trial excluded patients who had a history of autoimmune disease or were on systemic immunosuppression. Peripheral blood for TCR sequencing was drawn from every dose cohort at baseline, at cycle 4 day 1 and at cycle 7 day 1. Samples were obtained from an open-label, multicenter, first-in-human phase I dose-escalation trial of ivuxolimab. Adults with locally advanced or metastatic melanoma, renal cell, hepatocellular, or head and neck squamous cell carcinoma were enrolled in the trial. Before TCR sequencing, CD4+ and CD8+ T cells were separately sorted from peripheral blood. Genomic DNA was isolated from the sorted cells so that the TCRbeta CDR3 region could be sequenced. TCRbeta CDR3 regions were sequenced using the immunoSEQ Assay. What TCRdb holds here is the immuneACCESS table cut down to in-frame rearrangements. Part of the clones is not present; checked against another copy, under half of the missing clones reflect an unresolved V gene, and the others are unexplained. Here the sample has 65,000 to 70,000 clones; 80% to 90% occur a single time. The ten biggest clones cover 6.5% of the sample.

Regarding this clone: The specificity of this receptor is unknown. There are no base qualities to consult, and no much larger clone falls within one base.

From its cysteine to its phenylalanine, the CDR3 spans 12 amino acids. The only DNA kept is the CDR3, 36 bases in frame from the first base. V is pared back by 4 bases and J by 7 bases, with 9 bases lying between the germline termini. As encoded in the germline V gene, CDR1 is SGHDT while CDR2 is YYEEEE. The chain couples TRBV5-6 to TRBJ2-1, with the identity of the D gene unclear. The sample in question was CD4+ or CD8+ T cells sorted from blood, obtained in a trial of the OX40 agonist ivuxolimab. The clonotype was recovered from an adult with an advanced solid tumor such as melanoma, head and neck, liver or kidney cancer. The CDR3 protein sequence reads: CASSPVGNEQFF. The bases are TGTGCCAGCAGCCCGGTGGGGAATGAGCAGTTCTTC.